This T cell receptor (beta chain) was found in a study of post-analysis software for immune sequencing data. The study, taken as a whole, reports: Versus controls, multiple sclerosis patients showed significantly lower diversity (normalized Chao1). A handful of TRBV segments appeared more often in patients than in controls, and TRBV5-6, TRBV5-1 and TRBV20-1 were among these.

The library was made from cDNA and included unique molecular identifiers. TCRdb re-derived calls from the PCR reads in MiXCR, one entry per CDR3 protein. The repertoire includes approximately 730,000 distinct CDR3 sequences, approximately 30% of them detected once, and roughly 0.53% sits in the top ten. For this clonotype: Antigen: not known.

J was trimmed by 2 bases and V by 3 bases; bases with no gene match: 18. The germline CDR1 and CDR2 sequences are SGHRS and YFSETQ. There are 19 residues in the CDR3. This chain uses TRBV5-1 with TRBJ2-7, with 9 bases fitting TRBD1. This sequence was found in a girl between 10 and 17 years old with multiple sclerosis. The specimen was blood. DNA for the CDR3: TGCGCCAGCAGCTGTGGGACAGGGCGAATATCAACCGAACCCTACGAGCAGTACTTC. This translates into CASSCGTGRISTEPYEQYF.